The clone carrying this T cell receptor beta chain showed up just a few times. The record originates from a study of shared clonotypes between healthy human individuals. With 4 bases removed from V and 4 bases from J, the gap between germline ends came to 7 bases. CDR1 is SNHLY, CDR2 FYNNEI, per germline. The CDR3 covers 12 residues. Data came from immunoSEQ multiplex PCR; TCRdb stores just in-frame clones and leaves some out. The sample includes about 1.1 million clones, approximately 77% of them seen just once. The source material was memory CD4+ T cells from PBMCs. Subset defined: CD45RA-negative fraction. V usage is TRBV2 and J usage is TRBJ1-2; D call uncertain. The TCR comes from a man between 18 and 29 years old in good health. Some clones in this sample may be carry-over from other donors' samples. CDR3 nucleotide sequence: TGTGCCAGCAGTGTTTCGGTCTATGGCTACACCTTC. Amino acids: CASSVSVYGYTF.